Listed below are T cell receptor beta chains from one sample, sequenced in a study of cytomegalovirus exposure and HLA in healthy donors. Some clones are missing from TCRdb's copy, which holds only in-frame ones; the method was immunoSEQ multiplex PCR. The sample has some 50,000 clones; just over 90% are singletons. The source material was PBMCs. The receptors shown here come from a woman aged 18-29 years in good health and CMV-seronegative. Both conserved end residues are trimmed from each CDR3. Fields, in order: J gene, V gene, CDR3 protein.

J: TRBJ2-5; V: TRBV11-3; CDR3: ASILGQGRGETQY
J: TRBJ1-2; V: TRBV19; CDR3: ASSPPDRRTGGYT
J: TRBJ1-4; V: TRBV19; CDR3: ASSEGHGGEKLF
J: TRBJ2-7; V: TRBV27; CDR3: ASSHGGQGNEQY
J: TRBJ1-1; V: TRBV5-1; CDR3: ASSTGQGFEAF
J: TRBJ2-1; V: TRBV4-3; CDR3: ASSPGLGSYNEQF
J: TRBJ1-2; V: TRBV7-8; CDR3: ASSLVSGAPSGYT
J: TRBJ1-5; V: TRBV5-5; CDR3: ASSSGQGAMAQH
J: TRBJ1-1; V: TRBV7-2; CDR3: ASSPGQGATEAF
J: TRBJ1-3; V: TRBV7-3; CDR3: ASSSDRPRSMEAIY
J: TRBJ1-6; V: TRBV5-5; CDR3: ASSLDLRGNSPLH
J: TRBJ1-5; V: TRBV7-8; CDR3: ASSLGTGGSDQPQH
J: TRBJ1-4; V: TRBV4-3; CDR3: ASRDRGGTNEKLF
J: TRBJ2-7; V: TRBV7-9; CDR3: ASSYDRAILPYEQY
J: TRBJ1-5; V: TRBV18; CDR3: ASSPAGSQPQH
J: TRBJ1-5; V: TRBV10-3; CDR3: AISEGGNDQPQH
J: TRBJ1-3; V: TRBV6-5; CDR3: ASSGMRGRGNTIY
J: TRBJ1-1; V: TRBV11-2; CDR3: ASSQGQALLAF
J: TRBJ2-5; V: TRBV9; CDR3: AGARTSEGTQY
J: TRBJ2-3; V: TRBV9; CDR3: ASSVGLASSTDTQY
J: TRBJ2-7; V: TRBV19; CDR3: ASSIYWQGVYEQY
J: TRBJ1-5; V: TRBV21-1; CDR3: ASGRLRGFSGPQH
J: TRBJ2-3; V: TRBV6-1; CDR3: ASSAGLAGGGDTQY
J: TRBJ1-1; V: TRBV7-3; CDR3: ASSAKGGTEAF
J: TRBJ1-1; V: TRBV11-2; CDR3: ASSLVATSAF
J: TRBJ2-5; V: TRBV10-3; CDR3: AIKDREWDQETQY
J: TRBJ1-1; V: TRBV7-3; CDR3: ASSPYGVQGAGGNTEAF
J: TRBJ2-2; V: TRBV5-6; CDR3: ASSATLQEEDTGELF
J: TRBJ2-7; V: TRBV6-5; CDR3: ASSFGRGSYEQY
J: TRBJ1-4; V: TRBV10-3; CDR3: AISLTGEDEKLF
J: TRBJ2-1; V: TRBV18; CDR3: ASSSRAPYNEQF
J: TRBJ2-5; V: TRBV30; CDR3: AWSVLGETQY
J: TRBJ2-1; V: TRBV2; CDR3: ASSEAQGRTSRYNEQF
J: TRBJ1-2; V: TRBV5-5; CDR3: ASSLAEGGGYT
J: TRBJ2-5; V: TRBV4-3; CDR3: ASSQGFQVQETQY
J: TRBJ2-1; V: TRBV6-4; CDR3: ASTLRAGTYNEQF
J: TRBJ2-7; V: TRBV7-3; CDR3: ASSPVAGPAYEQY
J: TRBJ1-3; V: TRBV7-9; CDR3: ASSLLGTEGNTIY
J: TRBJ2-5; V: TRBV19; CDR3: ASSEQGFKTQY
J: TRBJ2-3; V: TRBV12-5; CDR3: ASGLGQTSTDTQY
J: TRBJ1-6; V: TRBV6-4; CDR3: ASSEESGSPLH
J: TRBJ2-1; V: TRBV7-6; CDR3: ASSLVAGDEQF
J: TRBJ2-2; V: TRBV29-1; CDR3: SGSTTTNTGELF
J: TRBJ2-1; V: TRBV5-8; CDR3: ASSLVARGLLGYNEQF
J: TRBJ1-1; V: TRBV5-4; CDR3: ASSLLTGPDEAF
J: TRBJ2-4; V: TRBV11-3; CDR3: ASSTLGGAKNIQY
J: TRBJ1-1; V: TRBV5-4; CDR3: ASSLGLGVNTEAF
J: TRBJ1-1; V: TRBV7-3; CDR3: ASSSGQDYVKGNTEAF
J: TRBJ1-1; V: TRBV5-1; CDR3: ASSFIGRTEAF
J: TRBJ1-2; V: TRBV7-2; CDR3: ASSLRGTLSGDGYT
J: TRBJ1-5; V: TRBV6-5; CDR3: ASPDRDSNQPQH